This T cell receptor (beta chain) comes out of a study of blood T cell repertoires in COVID-19. Study details: Both acute and convalescent COVID-19 samples were obtained from the United States, Italy and Spain.

In the original analysis: For nucleated cells, counts were estimated from reference gene primer amplification. Repertoires were generated with immunoSEQ multiplex PCR, while TCRdb's copy carries only in-frame clones and drops some. The V and J calls and clone size were taken over from that table, and D and trimming were inferred from the DNA. The sample has roughly 54,000 clones; less than 90% are singletons. Deletions cut 8 bases from V and 5 bases from J, with 15 bases between. Germline assignment: CDR1 ENHRY and CDR2 SYGVKD. The CDR3 consists of 13 residues. The material sequenced was peripheral blood. The V call is TRBV10-3, the J call TRBJ1-2; possible D gene TRBD1, 6 bases. This clonotype was obtained from a man aged 45-65 years with acute or convalescent COVID-19. CDR3 coding DNA: TGTGCCATCCGTCCCGGGGGGCCTTATGGCTACACCTTC. It yields the protein CAIRPGGPYGYTF.